This T cell receptor beta chain is drawn from a study of T-cell reconstitution after alpha-beta-depleted transplantation in children. General observations from the study: Several hundred expanded graft clones reportedly were the source of alpha-beta T cells about two months after transplant. The origin of high day-60 TCRbeta diversity in some patients lay in surviving recipient T cells and thymic progenitors. Diversity and T-cell counts at one year after transplant derived mostly from new T cells.

Library preparation (for TCRbeta) was performed with unique molecular identifiers. TCRdb fed the PCR reads into MiXCR, producing one record per CDR3 protein. The sample consists of about a million distinct CDR3 sequences, around 30% of them appearing once. CDR3 size: 13 residues. The V end lost 0 bases, the J end lost 3 bases, and 7 bases lay between the germline ends. CDR1 and CDR2 from the germline V gene are SGDLS and YYNGEE. As concerns this clonotype: What it binds is not known.

The sequence came from a boy less than two years old who had a stem cell transplant for SCID, so the T cells may come from the graft donor. The chain recombines TRBV9 with TRBJ2-7; D is unresolved. This material consisted of PBMCs, mostly from graft donor cells, taken 360 days after TCRalphabeta/CD19-depleted stem cell transplant. The CDR3 region has the DNA TGTGCCAGCAGCGTAGAGGACGGCTACGAGCAGTACTTC. Translating gives CASSVEDGYEQYF. Drawing the rest from reference TRBV9 and TRBJ2-7, the complete variable domain is DSGVTQTPKHLITATGQRVTLRCSPRSGDLSVYWYQQSLDQGLQFLIQYYNGEERAKGNILERFSAQQFPDLHSELNLSSLELGDSALYFCASSVEDGYEQYFGPGTRLTVT.